Below, 5 T cell receptor beta chains from the same sample are listed, as sequenced in a study of blood T cell repertoires in COVID-19 (dated by TCRdb to 2019 to 2021). Receptor amplification or capture employed the immunoSEQ multiplex PCR assay. Sourced from immuneACCESS, this table was stored by TCRdb with only in-frame sequences that have V and J called. A share of the clones is absent; for the studies checked, an unresolved V gene accounts for under half, and the remainder has no known explanation. The sample contains hundreds of thousands of clones, over 85% of them found a single time. Clones ranked in the top ten supply about 0.91% of the sample. Sequencing input: peripheral blood. Receptors were obtained from a man between 18 and 29 years old with COVID-19, enrolled during active disease.

As DNA, the CDR3 is TGTGCCAGCAGCTTAGAAAACGTCGGGGGGTTCTCCTACGAGCAGTACTTC. Translation gives CASSLENVGGFSYEQYF. This sequence joins TRBV11-2 and TRBJ2-7, with 7 bases aligning to TRBD2. CDR1 is SGHAT and CDR2 is FQNNGV in the germline V gene. V lost 0 bases, J lost 0 bases, and 8 bases stayed unmatched. The CDR3 covers 17 residues.

This chain uses TRBV19 with TRBJ2-5; D remains unclear. The ends were cut back, 4 bases at V and 4 bases at J, with 13 bases in the middle. The length of the CDR3 is 14 residues. The germline V gene encodes CDR1 LNHDA and CDR2 SQIVND (reference sequence). The CDR3 here is CASSTRSRGETQYF. The CDR3 region has the DNA TGTGCCAGTAGTACTCGATCTAGAGGAGAGACCCAGTACTTC.

This chain uses TRBV7-3 with TRBJ2-1; D uncertain. The CDR3 sequence is 14 residues long. V gave up 4 bases and J gave up 9 bases, with 16 bases separating them. Germline V gene sequence: CDR1 SGHTA, CDR2 FQGTGA. The CDR3 spells CASSSTPQVSEQFF. The CDR3 DNA reads as TGTGCCAGCAGCTCCACTCCCCAGGTGAGTGAGCAGTTCTTC.

The genes are TRBV6-1 and TRBJ2-7, with TRBD2 identical over 8 bases. In germline, CDR1 is MNHNS, CDR2 SASEGT. The junction had 5 bases not matched to a gene; V was cut back by 1 base and J by 3 bases. CDR3 length: 15 amino acids. CDR3 amino acids: CASSEEWLAGYEQYF. Here the CDR3 DNA reads TGTGCCAGCAGTGAAGAGTGGCTAGCGGGCTACGAGCAGTACTTC.

The rearrangement links TRBV11-3 to TRBJ2-7; 9 bases are a match to TRBD1. This CDR3 region has 14 residues. The germline CDR1 and CDR2 sequences are SGHNT and YENEEA. Losses at the gene ends were 5 bases for V and 7 bases for J; bases not matched to a gene: 9. Here the CDR3 reads CASSHPIGTGEQYF. For the CDR3, the DNA is TGTGCCAGCAGCCACCCCATCGGGACAGGGGAGCAGTACTTC.